A selection of T cell receptor beta chains follows, all from one sample in a study of T-cell memory formation after mild COVID-19. Each CDR3 protein is one row after TCRdb ran MiXCR on the 5' RACE reads. Altogether roughly 110,000 distinct CDR3 sequences are present, about 15% being singletons, with the ten largest covering 28%. The sample consisted of PBMCs or a T cell subset sorted from them (not recorded which). The receptors originated from an adult woman who had mild COVID-19 (a few samples of this study predate the infection). Cell type and time point are not known. The CDR3 runs from the conserved cysteine through the conserved F or W. Each record gives: clone size, CDR3 length, J gene, D gene, V gene, CDR3 DNA, CDR3 protein. D genes are given only for firm matches. The size field is filled for only some rows; it gives once, few, many or a size class.

clone size: -; CDR3 length: 15; J gene: TRBJ2-7; D gene: TRBD1; V gene: TRBV5-1; CDR3 DNA: TGCGCCAGCAGCTTGGAGGGACAGGGGAAAGATGAGCAGTACTTC; CDR3 protein: CASSLEGQGKDEQYF
clone size: -; CDR3 length: 15; J gene: TRBJ1-4; D gene: TRBD1; V gene: TRBV12-3/TRBV12-4; CDR3 DNA: TGTGCCAGCAGTTCAAGGGACAGGGGGGGTGAAAAACTGTTTTTT; CDR3 protein: CASSSRDRGGEKLFF
clone size: few; CDR3 length: 13; J gene: TRBJ2-7; D gene: -; V gene: TRBV6-6; CDR3 DNA: TGTGCCAGTGGGTCGGGGTCCCGGAACGAGCAGTACTTC; CDR3 protein: CASGSGSRNEQYF
clone size: few; CDR3 length: 13; J gene: TRBJ2-7; D gene: TRBD2; V gene: TRBV29-1; CDR3 DNA: TGCAGCGTTGAAAAACGGGGGGACTACGAGCAGTACTTC; CDR3 protein: CSVEKRGDYEQYF
clone size: few; CDR3 length: 16; J gene: TRBJ2-7; D gene: TRBD2; V gene: TRBV4-2; CDR3 DNA: TGTGCCAGCAGCCAAGGAAAGCGGGAGACATCCTACGAGCAGTACTTC; CDR3 protein: CASSQGKRETSYEQYF
clone size: few; CDR3 length: 16; J gene: TRBJ2-1; D gene: -; V gene: TRBV7-3; CDR3 DNA: TGTGCCAGCAAACAAGAGGGTGGCCCTTCCTACAATGAGCAGTTCTTC; CDR3 protein: CASKQEGGPSYNEQFF
clone size: -; CDR3 length: 15; J gene: TRBJ2-1; D gene: TRBD2; V gene: TRBV19; CDR3 DNA: TGTGCCAGTAGTATGATGAGCGGGGGGGCCAATGAGCAGTTCTTC; CDR3 protein: CASSMMSGGANEQFF
clone size: -; CDR3 length: 16; J gene: TRBJ1-1; D gene: -; V gene: TRBV3-1; CDR3 DNA: TGTGCCAGCAGCCAAGATGCAGGGGAAAGGTACACTGAAGCTTTCTTT; CDR3 protein: CASSQDAGERYTEAFF
clone size: few; CDR3 length: 14; J gene: TRBJ2-7; D gene: -; V gene: TRBV7-6; CDR3 DNA: TGTGCCAGCAGCTTAGGACCCGATTTCAGCGAGCAGTACTTC; CDR3 protein: CASSLGPDFSEQYF
clone size: few; CDR3 length: 15; J gene: TRBJ2-7; D gene: -; V gene: TRBV3-1; CDR3 DNA: TGTGCCAGCAGCCAAGAATGGGGCACTTCCTACGAGCAGTACTTC; CDR3 protein: CASSQEWGTSYEQYF